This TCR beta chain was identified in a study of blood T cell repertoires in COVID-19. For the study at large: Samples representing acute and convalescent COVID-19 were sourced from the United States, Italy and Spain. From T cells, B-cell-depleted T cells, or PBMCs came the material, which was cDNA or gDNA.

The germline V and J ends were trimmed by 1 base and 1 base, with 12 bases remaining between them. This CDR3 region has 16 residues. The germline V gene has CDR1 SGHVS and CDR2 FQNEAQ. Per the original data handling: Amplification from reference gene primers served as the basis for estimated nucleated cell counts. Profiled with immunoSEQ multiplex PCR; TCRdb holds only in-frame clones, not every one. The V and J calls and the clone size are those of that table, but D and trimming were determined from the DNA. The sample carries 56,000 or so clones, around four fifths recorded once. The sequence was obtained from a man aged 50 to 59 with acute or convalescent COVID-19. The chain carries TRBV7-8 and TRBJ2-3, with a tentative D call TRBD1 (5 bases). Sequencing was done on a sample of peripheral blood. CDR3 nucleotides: TGTGCCAGCAGCTTAGTAAGGGGCCGTGGCACAGATACGCAGTATTTT. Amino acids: CASSLVRGRGTDTQYF. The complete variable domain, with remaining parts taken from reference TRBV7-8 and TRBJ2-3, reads GAGVSQSPRYKVAKRGQDVALRCDPISGHVSLFWYQQALGQGPEFLTYFQNEAQLDKSGLPSDRFFAERPEGSVSTLKIQRTQQEDSAVYLCASSLVRGRGTDTQYFGPGTRLTVL.